The rows below give T cell receptor beta chains drawn from one sample of a study of control samples from healthy donors and cancer patients. Sequencing was performed with immunoSEQ multiplex PCR; in TCRdb, only in-frame clones are kept and a portion is missing. The sample includes about 100,000 clones, roughly 80% of them seen just once. Sequences were obtained from blood. The source is a man aged 25-45 years in good health. CDR3s include the opening cysteine and the closing phenylalanine or tryptophan. The D gene is left open where the match is weak. Size values are once, few and many counts, or a class for expanded clones, and some rows have none.

CASSRDRLGELFF TGTGCCAGCAGCCGGGACCGCCTCGGGGAGCTGTTTTTT TRBV7-8 . TRBJ2-2 .
CASSPGQFSNQPQHF TGTGCCAGCAGCCCGGGACAGTTTAGCAATCAGCCCCAGCATTTT TRBV5-8 TRBD1 TRBJ1-5 .
CASSPTPGTGGYGYTF TGTGCCAGCAGTCCGACCCCCGGGACAGGGGGCTATGGCTACACCTTC TRBV25-1 TRBD1 TRBJ1-2 .
CAWSGISTNEKLFF TGTGCCTGGAGTGGGATCTCAACTAATGAAAAACTGTTTTTT TRBV30 . TRBJ1-4 once
CASRTFAGNTIYF TGTGCCAGCAGAACCTTTGCCGGAAACACCATATATTTT TRBV6-6 . TRBJ1-3 .
CASSEGGVRHTEAFF TGTGCCAGCAGTGAAGGGGGGGTTCGACACACTGAAGCTTTCTTT TRBV25-1 . TRBJ1-1 few
CASSEWNSSYEQYF TGTGCCAGCAGTGAATGGAACAGCTCCTACGAGCAGTACTTC TRBV6-1 . TRBJ2-7 .
CSTLAGGTDTQYF TGCAGCACACTAGCGGGGGGCACAGATACGCAGTATTTT TRBV29-1 TRBD2 TRBJ2-3 .
CASSFRTSTDTQYF TGTGCCAGCAGCTTCCGGACTAGTACAGATACGCAGTATTTT TRBV5-4 TRBD2 TRBJ2-3 .
CASSWTDGGQPQHF TGTGCCAGCAGCTGGACCGACGGGGGTCAGCCCCAGCATTTT TRBV5-8 . TRBJ1-5 .
CASSPRHANTEAFF TGTGCCAGTAGTCCCCGACACGCGAACACTGAAGCTTTCTTT TRBV19 . TRBJ1-1 .
CASSHRTSADYEQYF TGTGCCAGCAGCCACAGGACCTCTGCGGACTACGAGCAGTACTTC TRBV6-5 . TRBJ2-7 once
CASSSLGLAGYTDTQYF TGCGCCAGCAGTTCCCTAGGACTAGCGGGATACACAGATACGCAGTATTTT TRBV10-1 TRBD2 TRBJ2-3 .
CASSRQGLWAFF TGTGCCAGCAGCCGACAGGGATTGTGGGCTTTCTTT TRBV13 TRBD1 TRBJ1-1 .
CASSLGSGAEFNEQFF TGCGCCAGCAGCTTGGGGTCAGGGGCTGAATTCAATGAGCAGTTCTTC TRBV5-1 . TRBJ2-1 .
CASSWTGVNEQYF TGTGCCAGCAGTTGGACAGGGGTCAACGAGCAGTACTTC TRBV27 TRBD1 TRBJ2-7 .
CASGDNNSPLHF TGTGCCAGCGGGGACAATAATTCACCCCTCCACTTT TRBV6-5 . TRBJ1-6 .
CASSVAASGNTIYF TGTGCCAGCAGCGTAGCCGCCTCTGGAAACACCATATATTTT TRBV9 . TRBJ1-3 .
CASSLVHGYTQYF TGTGCCAGCAGCTTGGTTCACGGTTATACGCAGTATTTT TRBV5-5 . TRBJ2-3 once
CASSRGLQGGSTEAFF TGCGCCAGCAGCAGGGGATTACAGGGCGGGAGCACTGAAGCTTTCTTT TRBV5-1 . TRBJ1-1 few
CASSDMGQGIFYTF TGTGCCAGCAGCGATATGGGACAGGGGATTTTCTACACCTTC TRBV5-4 TRBD1 TRBJ1-2 few
CASSLDAGGNYNEQFF TGTGCCAGCAGTTTGGACGCAGGGGGCAACTACAATGAGCAGTTCTTC TRBV28 TRBD1 TRBJ2-1 .
CALSGENTEAFF TGTGCTCTCAGTGGGGAGAACACTGAAGCTTTCTTT TRBV30 . TRBJ1-1 medium-sized
CASSLDRTALLYGYTF TGTGCCAGCAGCTTAGATAGGACAGCCCTTCTCTATGGCTACACCTTC TRBV7-8 . TRBJ1-2 .
CASSTLPGRIPYEQYF TGTGCCAGTAGTACTCTACCGGGACGGATCCCTTACGAGCAGTACTTC TRBV19 . TRBJ2-7 few
CASSFRQGGGPQHF TGTGCCAGCAGCTTTAGACAGGGCGGGGGACCCCAGCATTTT TRBV5-8 TRBD1 TRBJ1-5 .
CASSLAGVGGYGYTF TGTGCCAGCAGCTTGGCGGGGGTTGGGGGCTATGGCTACACCTTC TRBV5-5 . TRBJ1-2 .
CASSLLAEHYNEQFF TGTGCCAGTAGTCTGCTAGCGGAGCACTACAATGAGCAGTTCTTC TRBV19 TRBD2 TRBJ2-1 .
CASSLGFSGNYEQYF TGCGCCAGCAGCTTGGGGTTTTCCGGCAACTACGAGCAGTACTTC TRBV5-1 . TRBJ2-7 .
CASSLDRVAYEQYF TGTGCCAGCAGTTTGGACAGGGTAGCCTACGAGCAGTACTTC TRBV6-5 TRBD1 TRBJ2-7 .
CASSDRGAYEAFF TGCGCCAGCAGCGACAGGGGTGCGTATGAAGCTTTCTTT TRBV10-1 TRBD1 TRBJ1-1 few
CASSYSGTGRGETQYF TGTGCCAGCAGTTACTCCGGCACCGGCCGTGGGGAGACCCAGTACTTC TRBV6-5 . TRBJ2-5 .
CATSDFGGLGTDTQYF TGTGCCACCAGTGATTTTGGGGGGCTTGGGACAGATACGCAGTATTTT TRBV24-1 . TRBJ2-3 .
CASSYHPVTNEKLFF TGTGCCAGCAGCTACCATCCGGTAACTAATGAAAAACTGTTTTTT TRBV7-3 . TRBJ1-4 .
CATDAGLSNSPLHF TGTGCCACAGACGCGGGTTTGTCTAATTCACCCCTCCACTTT TRBV19 . TRBJ1-6 .
CASSLFNNNNEQFF TGTGCCAGCAGTTTATTCAACAATAACAATGAGCAGTTCTTC TRBV28 . TRBJ2-1 .
CAWEGTGYSPLHF TGTGCCTGGGAGGGGACAGGGTACTCACCCCTCCACTTT TRBV30 TRBD1 TRBJ1-6 .
CASSGDRDRAFF TGTGCCAGCAGTGGTGACAGGGATCGGGCTTTCTTT TRBV2 TRBD1 TRBJ1-1 many
CASSVPQGDGYTF TGCGCCAGCAGCGTCCCTCAGGGTGATGGCTACACCTTC TRBV5-1 . TRBJ1-2 once
CASSLRGGVYNEQFF TGTGCCAGCAGCTTACGGGGGGGCGTCTACAATGAGCAGTTCTTC TRBV7-9 TRBD2 TRBJ2-1 .
CASSFGGTNYGYTF TGCGCCAGCAGCTTTGGGGGGACTAACTATGGCTACACCTTC TRBV5-1 . TRBJ1-2 .
CASSKGPPGSHEQYF TGTGCCAGCAGCAAAGGCCCTCCAGGGTCCCACGAGCAGTACTTC TRBV7-6 . TRBJ2-7 .
CASSGAENTQYF TGTGCCAGCAGCGGGGCAGAGAATACGCAGTATTTT TRBV9 . TRBJ2-3 .
CASSGYRWSGNTIYF TGTGCCAGCAGTGGATATCGGTGGTCTGGAAACACCATATATTTT TRBV2 . TRBJ1-3 .
CASSPQTGRPTEAFF TGTGCCAGCAGTCCCCAGACAGGGAGGCCAACTGAAGCTTTCTTT TRBV27 TRBD1 TRBJ1-1 .
CASSRGYRDYSGNEQFF TGCGCCAGCAGTCGGGGGTACCGGGACTACTCGGGGAATGAGCAGTTCTTC TRBV5-1 TRBD2 TRBJ2-1 .
CASSGLAGETQYF TGTGCCAGCTCTGGACTAGCGGGAGAGACCCAGTACTTC TRBV3-1/TRBV3-2 TRBD2 TRBJ2-5 once